Shown below are 28 T cell receptor beta chains from a single sample sequenced in a study of control samples from healthy donors and cancer patients. Only in-frame clones appear in the TCRdb table, and some are missing; sequencing was by immunoSEQ multiplex PCR. The table shows some 250,000 clones, with about 80% occurring only once. The sequenced sample was PBMCs. These receptors were taken from a woman aged 60-75 years with lung cancer.

This chain connects TRBV3-1 (or the pseudogene TRBV3-2) to TRBJ2-2; maybe TRBD2 (6 bases). V lost 4 bases and J lost 3, with 18 bases in between. This CDR3 region has 17 residues. In germline, CDR1 is LGHDT, CDR2 YNNKEL (reference sequence). CDR3: CASSPPWGGVDTGELFF. CDR3 DNA sequence: TGTGCCAGCAGCCCCCCCTGGGGCGGGGTCGACACCGGGGAGCTGTTTTTT.

The chain joins TRBV5-6 to TRBJ2-3; 7 bases agree with TRBD2. J was trimmed by 7 bases and V by 0 bases; bases with no gene match: 11. Germline V gene data show CDR1 as SGHDT and CDR2 as YYEEEE. The CDR3 extends over 16 amino acids. CDR3 region: CASSLVLLAAMNTQYF. The CDR3 DNA reads as TGTGCCAGCAGCTTGGTACTCCTAGCGGCGATGAATACGCAGTATTTT.

With respect to this clone: The junction differs from germline at one of its ends, possibly a read error. The chain joins TRBV9 to TRBJ2-6, with D possibly TRBD1 on 9 matching bases. The CDR3 covers 19 residues. Germline V lookup: CDR1 SGDLS, CDR2 YYNGEE. In DNA form, the CDR3 reads TGTGCCCGCAGCGTCGGGGGGGACAGGGCGATCTCTGGGGCCAACGTCCTGACTTTC. This gives the protein CARSVGGDRAISGANVLTF.

This clone was seen only once. This sample includes further DNA sequences coding for the same CDR3. The chain employs TRBV7-8 and TRBJ1-5; tentatively, D is TRBD1 (5 bases). Per germline, CDR1 SGHVS and CDR2 FQNEAQ. This CDR3 spans 16 amino acids. Trimming cost V 4 bases and J 0 bases, with 13 bases left between them. The CDR3 sequence is CASSSPGGNSNQPQHF. In DNA form, the CDR3 reads TGTGCCAGCAGCTCCCCCGGGGGGAATAGCAATCAGCCCCAGCATTTT.

V usage is TRBV10-3 and J usage is TRBJ2-1; no clear D. V was clipped by 1 base and J by 7 bases, with 8 bases between them. This CDR3 is 13 amino acids long. Germline CDR1 reads ENHRY; CDR2 reads SYGVKD. CDR3: CAISEFSGNEQFF. The CDR3 DNA is TGTGCCATCAGTGAGTTTTCGGGTAATGAGCAGTTCTTC.

CDR3 in amino acids: CASSSGGEGYTF. CDR3 coding DNA: TGTGCCAGCAGCTCGGGGGGGGAAGGCTACACCTTC. The chain couples TRBV28 to TRBJ1-2, with D possibly being TRBD1 (5 bases). The CDR3 is 12 amino acids. Per germline, CDR1 MDHEN and CDR2 SYDVKM. Trimming took off 6 bases at V and 8 bases at J, with 13 bases between the two ends.

The chain carries TRBV6-5 and TRBJ1-1; no firm D call. Germline V gene lookup returns CDR1 MNHEY and CDR2 SVGAGI. The CDR3 has 14 residues. V dropped 6 bases and J dropped 0 bases, with 11 bases sitting between them. The CDR3 nucleotides read TGTGCCAGCAGAAGAGGGCAGCTGAACACTGAAGCTTTCTTT. Its protein is CASRRGQLNTEAFF.

The genes are TRBV24-1 and TRBJ2-1; possibly TRBD2 for D (5 bases). The CDR3 has 13 residues. Looked up from germline, CDR1 is KGHDR and CDR2 is SFDVKD. Trimming took 2 bases from V and 9 from J, leaving 10 bases between them. The CDR3 reads CATSDYVGSEQFF. In nucleotides, the CDR3 is TGTGCCACCAGTGATTACGTTGGGAGTGAGCAGTTCTTC.

This clone was seen only once. The rearrangement links TRBV24-1 to TRBJ1-5; 7 nucleotides agree with TRBD1. After removal of 4 bases from V and 4 bases from J, the junction contained 9 bases not matched to a gene. The CDR3 runs 16 residues. Germline CDR1 is KGHDR and CDR2 is SFDVKD. CDR3 DNA: TGTGCCACCAGTGACTCCGGGACAGACCCTAATCAGCCCCAGCATTTT. Its protein product is CATSDSGTDPNQPQHF.

This rearrangement joins TRBV4-1 to TRBJ1-6; D might be TRBD1 (5 bases). Trimming removed 5 bases at V and 11 bases at J, with 19 bases between. CDR1 is MGHRA and CDR2 is YSYEKL in the germline V gene. The CDR3 runs 15 residues. For the CDR3, the DNA is TGCGCCAGCAGCTACAGCAGTCAGGGTAGCGCACCCCTCCACTTT. Translating gives CASSYSSQGSAPLHF.

This clone came up once. The CDR3 reads CASSLGFLLRAQETQYF. CDR3 in DNA: TGTGCCAGCAGCTTGGGTTTCCTTTTGAGGGCCCAAGAGACCCAGTACTTC. The V call is TRBV5-6, the J call TRBJ2-5, with TRBD2 as a possible D gene (5 bases). The V end lost 0 bases, the J end lost 1 base, and 16 bases lay between the germline ends. CDR3 size: 17 residues. Germline CDR1 reads SGHDT; CDR2 reads YYEEEE.

The rearrangement uses TRBV5-6 and TRBJ1-1; 7 bases align to TRBD1. The CDR3 sequence is 15 residues long. With V trimmed by 2 bases and J by 0 bases, 4 bases remained unmatched. Germline values: CDR1 SGHDT, CDR2 YYEEEE. CDR3 in amino acids: CASSFPGQLNTEAFF. CDR3 nucleotide sequence: TGTGCCAGCAGCTTCCCGGGACAGTTGAACACTGAAGCTTTCTTT.

This clone was recorded at least ten times. The same CDR3 can be traced to other DNA sequences in this sample. The chain joins TRBV30 to TRBJ1-3; D gene uncertain. Germline lookup yields CDR1 GTSNPN and CDR2 SVGIG (reference sequence). Deletions cut 0 bases from V and 5 bases from J, with 8 bases between. This CDR3 comprises 13 residues. The CDR3 DNA is TGTGCCTGGAGTGTAAACGGCAGAAACACCATATATTTT. It encodes CAWSVNGRNTIYF.

This chain uses TRBV7-9 with TRBJ2-1; 9 nucleotides agree with TRBD2. V lost 3 bases, J lost 1 base, and 7 bases stayed unmatched. The germline gives CDR1 SEHNR, CDR2 FQNEAQ (reference sequence). The CDR3 totals 17 residues. The chain's CDR3 is CASSFGWREGSYNEQFF. CDR3 in DNA: TGTGCCAGCAGCTTTGGGTGGCGGGAGGGATCCTACAATGAGCAGTTCTTC.

J is TRBJ1-5 and V is TRBV5-5; the match to TRBD1 covers 8 bases. With V trimmed by 5 bases and J by 5 bases, 12 bases remained unmatched. Germline CDR1 is SGHKS and CDR2 is YYEKEE (reference sequence). The CDR3 sequence is 16 residues long. CDR3 loop: CASSTVRGTGDQPQHF. The DNA for the CDR3 is TGTGCCAGCAGTACAGTCAGGGGGACAGGAGATCAGCCCCAGCATTTT. The full variable domain, rest sourced from reference TRBV5-5 and TRBJ1-5, is DAGVTQSPTHLIKTRGQQVTLRCSPISGHKSVSWYQQVLGQGPQFIFQYYEKEERGRGNFPDRFSARQFPNYSSELNVNALLLGDSALYLCASSTVRGTGDQPQHFGDGTRLSIL.

This clone occurred a few times. This CDR3 reads CASIGGGNEQFF. As DNA, the CDR3 is TGTGCCAGCATAGGGGGGGGCAATGAGCAGTTCTTC. V usage is TRBV12-3 or TRBV12-4 and J usage is TRBJ2-1, with D tentatively TRBD2 (7 bases). The V end lost 7 bases, the J end lost 6 bases, and 10 bases lay between the germline ends. The CDR3 sequence is 12 residues long.

The CDR3 reads CASRASHGDQPQHF. The DNA for the CDR3 is TGTGCCAGTAGGGCCTCCCATGGAGATCAGCCCCAGCATTTT. V and J are TRBV19 and TRBJ1-5; D unresolved. Germline CDR1 and CDR2: LNHDA and SQIVND (reference sequence). V gave up 6 bases and J gave up 5 bases, with 14 bases separating them. CDR3 size: 14 residues.

CDR3 nucleotide sequence: TGTGCCAGCAGCGCGGGGGTTGGGGCCAACGTCCTGACTTTC. Amino acid sequence: CASSAGVGANVLTF. The rearrangement links TRBV6-5 to TRBJ2-6; 7 bases map to TRBD2. Germline V CDR1 and CDR2: MNHEY, SVGAGI. With V trimmed by 6 bases and J by 3 bases, 2 bases remained unmatched. There are 14 residues in the CDR3.

This clone showed up just a few times. This chain links TRBV5-1 with TRBJ1-5, with a tentative D call TRBD1 (6 bases). The V end lost 4 bases, the J end lost 13 bases, and 21 bases lay between the germline ends. CDR3 size: 14 residues. Germline V gene lookup returns CDR1 SGHRS and CDR2 YFSETQ. The CDR3 nucleotides are TGCGCCAGCAGCCTCGGGGGGCAAGCGGATCCTCAGCATTTT. Its translation: CASSLGGQADPQHF.

This clone has more than one count but fewer than ten. DNA for the CDR3: TGTGCCAGCAGTGACGTGGGAGAGGGCGTAGGGGAGCTGTTTTTT. It is translated as CASSDVGEGVGELFF. V and J are TRBV6-1 and TRBJ2-2, with D maybe TRBD2 (5 bases). This CDR3 is 15 amino acids long. Per the germline V gene, CDR1 is MNHNS and CDR2 is SASEGT. V was pared by 3 bases and J by 8 bases, with 16 bases between.

The rearrangement joins TRBV7-2 to TRBJ1-1; D remains unclear. Trimming removed 4 bases at V and 1 base at J, with 10 bases between. The CDR3 has 14 amino acids. Per germline, CDR1 SGHTA and CDR2 FQGNSA. The CDR3 protein is CASSSKTPNTEAFF. The CDR3 DNA reads as TGTGCCAGCAGCTCAAAGACCCCGAACACTGAAGCTTTCTTT.

In this sample, this clone turned up a few times. The chain is built from TRBV5-4 and TRBJ1-1; a possible D gene is TRBD1 (6 bases). CDR1 SGHNT and CDR2 YYREEE come from the germline V gene (reference sequence). The CDR3 consists of 16 residues. Trimming shortened V by 3 bases and J by 3 bases, and 18 bases separated the two germline ends. For the CDR3, the DNA is TGTGCCAGCAGCTCCAACATACCAGGGGCCCACACTGAAGCTTTCTTT. This gives the protein CASSSNIPGAHTEAFF.

The CDR3 sequence is CASSQWRPEDTQYF. CDR3 coding DNA: TGTGCCAGCAGCCAATGGAGGCCCGAAGATACGCAGTATTTT. The rearrangement uses TRBV3-1 (or the pseudogene TRBV3-2) and TRBJ2-3; maybe TRBD2 (5 bases). Germline loops: CDR1 LGHDT, CDR2 YNNKEL (reference sequence). Trimming removed 2 bases from V and 5 bases from J, with 11 bases in between. CDR3 length: 14 amino acids.

This clone has more than one count but fewer than ten. The genes are TRBV18 and TRBJ1-2; D uncertain. This CDR3 spans 14 amino acids. Between the trimmed V and J ends, which lost 2 bases and 6 bases, there was a span of 13 bases. Germline V gives CDR1 KGHSH, CDR2 LQKENI. Written as DNA, the CDR3 is TGTGCCAGCTCACCATCTTCCACGATCGATGGCTACACCTTC. Translating gives CASSPSSTIDGYTF.

The J gene is TRBJ1-1, the V gene TRBV5-1; 7 nucleotides line up with TRBD1. CDR3 size: 15 residues. The V gene's germline CDR1 is SGHRS and CDR2 YFSETQ. The V segment lost 1 base and the J segment 5 bases; nucleotides outside the gene matches: 8. The CDR3 sequence is CASSLRAGRGTEAFF. CDR3 bases: TGCGCCAGCAGCTTGAGGGCAGGCAGGGGGACTGAAGCTTTCTTT.

The chain combines TRBV9 with TRBJ2-5; 9 bases match TRBD1. The CDR3 has 14 amino acids. The V gene end was trimmed by 3 bases and the J gene end by 4 bases; junction bases not matched to a gene: 4. Germline V gene lookup returns CDR1 SGDLS and CDR2 YYNGEE. The CDR3 sequence: CASSAGQGGETQYF. CDR3 DNA: TGTGCCAGCAGCGCGGGACAGGGAGGAGAGACCCAGTACTTC. The full variable domain, its missing parts supplied by reference TRBV9 and TRBJ2-5, is DSGVTQTPKHLITATGQRVTLRCSPRSGDLSVYWYQQSLDQGLQFLIQYYNGEERAKGNILERFSAQQFPDLHSELNLSSLELGDSALYFCASSAGQGGETQYFGPGTRLLVL.

The rearrangement joins TRBV5-1 to TRBJ2-6, with a weak D call TRBD2 (5 bases). V was trimmed by 1 base and J by 0 bases, leaving 14 bases between them. This CDR3 has 18 amino acids. Germline CDR1 SGHRS, CDR2 YFSETQ. For the CDR3, the DNA is TGCGCCAGCAGCTTGAAGGGTACTAGAATCTCTGGGGCCAACGTCCTGACTTTC. This translates into CASSLKGTRISGANVLTF.

This chain links TRBV11-2 with TRBJ1-6; the match to TRBD1 covers 7 bases. V was pared by 6 bases and J by 6 bases, with 8 bases of the junction left unmatched. From germline, CDR1 is SGHAT and CDR2 FQNNGV. The CDR3 has 15 residues. The CDR3 coding sequence is TGTGCCAGCAGACCTACAGGGGTAGGTAATTCACCCCTCCACTTT. Translating gives CASRPTGVGNSPLHF. Drawing the rest from reference TRBV11-2 and TRBJ1-6, the complete variable domain is EAGVAQSPRYKIIEKRQSVAFWCNPISGHATLYWYQQILGQGPKLLIQFQNNGVVDDSQLPKDRFSAERLKGVDSTLKIQPAKLEDSAVYLCASRPTGVGNSPLHFGNGTRLTVT.